The 22 T cell receptor beta chains below were found in one sample sequenced in a study of blood T cells in healthy people across ages. For the second PCR, which ran for roughly 7 to 11 cycles, a sample-barcoded 5' primer and a J-beta primer mix were used. From the 5' RACE reads, TCRdb called clonotypes with MiXCR, one entry per CDR3 protein. Of hundreds of thousands of distinct CDR3 sequences listed, roughly half are singletons. What was sequenced was blood. Every receptor here comes from a woman older than 75 in good health.

The CDR3 is CSASPGRSNTEAFF. CDR3 nucleotides: TGCAGTGCTAGTCCGGGACGGTCGAACACTGAAGCTTTCTTT. The chain joins TRBV20-1 to TRBJ1-1; TRBD1 might be the D (5 bases). Germline assignment: CDR1 DFQATT and CDR2 SNEGSKA (reference sequence). Trimming cost V 3 bases and J 1 base, with 12 bases left between them. This CDR3 is 14 amino acids long.

This chain uses TRBV9 with TRBJ2-1; the D gene could be TRBD1 or TRBD2 (6 bases each). CDR3 length: 19 amino acids. Germline V gives CDR1 SGDLS, CDR2 YYNGEE. V was pared by 0 bases and J by 6 bases, with 25 bases between. For the CDR3, the DNA is TGTGCCAGCAGCGTAGGGAGGGTCCAGGCACACAGGGTATCCAATGAGCAGTTCTTC. This gives the protein CASSVGRVQAHRVSNEQFF.

A remark on this clonotype: It may be a read error: a sequence one base away is much more abundant. The chain recombines TRBV2 with TRBJ1-5; 9 bases map to TRBD1. CDR3 length: 13 amino acids. Losses at the gene ends were 7 bases for V and 5 bases for J; bases not matched to a gene: 3. Germline V gene sequence: CDR1 SNHLY, CDR2 FYNNEI. CDR3 sequence reads: CASTGTGHQPQHF. In nucleotides, the CDR3 is TGTGCCAGCACCGGGACAGGGCATCAGCCCCAGCATTTT.

Ten or more counts support this clonotype. This chain connects TRBV5-5 to TRBJ2-1, with no clear D. The CDR3 spans 20 residues. The germline CDR1 and CDR2 sequences are SGHKS and YYEKEE (reference sequence). With 0 bases removed from V and 2 bases from J, the gap between germline ends came to 24 bases. The chain's CDR3 is CASSLEGWVFGSATYNEQFF. DNA for the CDR3: TGTGCCAGCAGCTTGGAAGGTTGGGTATTCGGGTCAGCCACCTACAATGAGCAGTTCTTC.

This clonotype was seen ten or more times. The chain recombines TRBV20-1 with TRBJ2-4; D remains unclear. Germline assignment: CDR1 DFQATT and CDR2 SNEGSKA (reference sequence). V gave up 7 bases and J gave up 4 bases, with 17 bases separating them. The CDR3 sequence is 14 residues long. CDR3 sequence reads: CSVLSWDLKNIQYF. The CDR3 nucleotides read TGCAGTGTCCTCTCCTGGGATCTTAAAAACATTCAGTACTTC.

The chain couples TRBV2 to TRBJ2-7; D not resolved. The J call is doubtful: the DNA matches TRBJ2-5 better. Germline V gene lookup returns CDR1 SNHLY and CDR2 FYNNEI. The CDR3 length is 15 residues. CDR3 nucleotides: TGTGCCAGCAGGACCTCCACCTTTCGCACGGGGACCCAGTACTTC. Protein sequence: CASRTSTFRTGTQYF.

The chain joins TRBV6-5 to TRBJ1-6; TRBD1 matches at 7 bases. Germline CDR1 and CDR2: MNHEY and SVGAGI. CDR3 length: 14 residues. With 5 bases clipped from V and 9 bases from J, the junction kept 7 bases outside the gene matches. CDR3 amino acids: CASSPDRAGSPLHF. DNA of the CDR3: TGTGCCAGCAGTCCTGACAGGGCTGGTTCACCCCTCCACTTT.

In this sample, this clonotype turned up many times. V usage is TRBV12-3 or TRBV12-4 and J usage is TRBJ2-1; 12 nucleotides line up with TRBD2. J gave up 9 bases and V 7 bases, and 7 bases lay outside the gene matches. The CDR3 runs 14 residues. The CDR3 region has the DNA TGTGCCAGCACTCTAGCGGGGGGGCTAAGTGAGCAGTTCTTC. Its protein is CASTLAGGLSEQFF.

This chain joins TRBV3-1 and TRBJ2-1, with a possible D match to TRBD2 (5 bases). Germline CDR1 reads LGHDT; CDR2 reads YNNKEL (reference sequence). The ends were cut back, 1 base at V and 9 bases at J, with 16 bases in the middle. This CDR3 has 15 amino acids. The CDR3 sequence: CASSQGWTGSSEQFF. For the CDR3, the DNA is TGTGCCAGCAGCCAAGGATGGACTGGAAGCAGTGAGCAGTTCTTC.

On this clonotype: This may arise from a read error, as a much more abundant clone is one base away. For the CDR3, the DNA is TGTGCCAGCAGTATCGGGACTAGCGTGCGCAACAAGCAGTACTTC. Residues: CASSIGTSVRNKQYF. V is TRBV28 and J is TRBJ2-5; 10 positions match TRBD2. CDR3 length: 15 residues. Germline lookup yields CDR1 MDHEN and CDR2 SYDVKM. V lost 5 bases and J lost 11; bases outside the gene matches: 14.

The chain is built from TRBV5-1 and TRBJ1-3, with 7 nucleotides matching TRBD1. Germline values: CDR1 SGHRS, CDR2 YFSETQ. Trimming at V came to 5 bases and at J to 0 bases, leaving 8 bases not matched to a gene. The CDR3 totals 16 residues. CDR3 sequence reads: CASRDPGTASGNTIYF. The CDR3 nucleotides read TGCGCCAGCAGGGATCCCGGGACAGCCTCTGGAAACACCATATATTTT.

The chain combines TRBV4-2 with TRBJ2-3, with D hard to call. The CDR3 length is 16 residues. Germline-derived CDR1 and CDR2 are LGHNA and YNFKEQ. V lost 0 bases and J lost 1, with 11 bases in between. This CDR3 reads CASSQEGSPRTDTQYF. The CDR3, as DNA: TGTGCCAGCAGCCAAGAAGGGTCTCCCCGCACAGATACGCAGTATTTT.

The table lists this clonotype with a few counts. This may arise from a read error, as a much more abundant clone is one base away. The rearrangement uses TRBV12-3 or TRBV12-4 and TRBJ2-5; D possibly corresponds to TRBD1 (5 bases). CDR3 length equals 15 residues. Trimming pared 5 bases from V and 11 bases from J, leaving 24 bases between. CDR3 loop: CASSGGAWGYNEQYF. The CDR3 DNA reads as TGTGCCAGCAGTGGTGGTGCGTGGGGCTACAATGAGCAGTACTTC.

This rearrangement joins TRBV12-3 or TRBV12-4 to TRBJ2-5; D may be TRBD2 (5 bases). The CDR3 is 11 amino acids. The germline V and J ends were trimmed by 5 bases and 7 bases, with 8 bases remaining between them. CDR3 residues: CASSAAGTQYF. In DNA form, the CDR3 reads TGTGCCAGCAGTGCCGCGGGGACCCAGTACTTC.

The chain recombines TRBV20-1 with TRBJ1-2; the D is unclear. Trimming shortened V by 5 bases and J by 8 bases, and 18 bases separated the two germline ends. Germline V gene lookup returns CDR1 DFQATT and CDR2 SNEGSKA (reference sequence). The CDR3 extends over 13 amino acids. The CDR3 here is CSAPIPGSSGYTF. In DNA, the CDR3 is TGCAGTGCTCCCATACCAGGATCCAGCGGCTACACCTTC.

The chain recombines TRBV6-5 with TRBJ2-1, with 10 bases lining up with TRBD2. J was trimmed by 1 base and V by 2 bases; bases with no gene match: 8. This CDR3 spans 18 amino acids. Germline CDR1 reads MNHEY; CDR2 reads SVGAGI. The CDR3 DNA reads as TGTGCCAGCAGTTACCCGAGGACTAGCGGAGTTTCCTACAATGAGCAGTTCTTC. This gives the protein CASSYPRTSGVSYNEQFF.

Notes on this clonotype: A read error may explain this, as a much larger clone is one base away. The V and J genes are TRBV20-1 and TRBJ2-7, with TRBD1 as a possible D gene (6 bases). Germline values: CDR1 DFQATT, CDR2 SNEGSKA (reference sequence). This CDR3 is 12 amino acids long. Trimming shortened V by 8 bases and J by 2 bases, and 13 bases separated the two germline ends. CDR3: CSTNRATYEQYF. The CDR3 nucleotides are TGCAGTACTAACAGGGCGACCTACGAGCAGTACTTC.

This clonotype was recorded a few times. The chain combines TRBV28 with TRBJ1-3; D possibly corresponds to TRBD1 (5 bases). With 2 bases removed from V and 0 bases from J, the gap between germline ends came to 8 bases. The germline V gene encodes CDR1 MDHEN and CDR2 SYDVKM. The length of the CDR3 is 15 residues. CDR3 residues: CASSLGAFSGNTIYF. CDR3 sequence (DNA): TGTGCCAGCAGTTTAGGGGCCTTCTCTGGAAACACCATATATTTT.

J is TRBJ1-2 and V is TRBV20-1; TRBD1 agrees at 11 bases. The CDR3 is 14 residues long. V lost 4 bases to trimming and J lost 4 bases; unmatched junction nucleotides: 5. Germline CDR1 DFQATT, CDR2 SNEGSKA (reference sequence). CDR3: CSATRTGGLYGYTF. As DNA, the CDR3 is TGCAGTGCTACCCGGACAGGGGGCCTCTATGGCTACACCTTC.

The V gene is TRBV5-1, the J gene TRBJ2-6; D possibly matches TRBD1 or TRBD2 (5 bases each). Germline lookup yields CDR1 SGHRS and CDR2 YFSETQ. Trimming cost V 0 bases and J 0 bases, with 10 bases left between them. The CDR3 consists of 17 residues. In DNA, the CDR3 is TGCGCCAGCAGCTTGGCGGGGACCCTCTCTGGGGCCAACGTCCTGACTTTC. Translation: CASSLAGTLSGANVLTF. Complete variable domain (other parts from reference TRBV5-1 and TRBJ2-6): KAGVTQTPRYLIKTRGQQVTLSCSPISGHRSVSWYQQTPGQGLQFLFEYFSETQRNKGNFPGRFSGRQFSNSRSEMNVSTLELGDSALYLCASSLAGTLSGANVLTFGAGSRLTVL.

J is TRBJ2-7 and V is TRBV25-1; D is possibly TRBD1 or TRBD2 (6 bases each). V was clipped by 2 bases and J by 3 bases, with 23 bases between them. The length of the CDR3 is 18 residues. Germline CDR1 MGHDK, CDR2 SYGVNS. CDR3 coding DNA: TGTGCCAGCAGTGAAACTCACCCAAGGGGGACTCCCAACTACGAGCAGTACTTC. Translated, it gives CASSETHPRGTPNYEQYF.

A note on this clonotype: Since a much larger clone is just one base distant, this may be a read error. The genes are TRBV20-1 and TRBJ2-5; 7 bases are a match to TRBD2. In germline, CDR1 is DFQATT, CDR2 SNEGSKA (reference sequence). There are 15 residues in the CDR3. After removal of 2 bases from V and 11 bases from J, the junction contained 17 bases not matched to a gene. The CDR3 loop is CSARRRGEGPSEQYF. As DNA, the CDR3 is TGCAGTGCTAGACGCCGTGGGGAGGGACCTAGTGAGCAGTACTTC.